The sequence of this T cell receptor (beta chain) was determined in a study of T-cell memory formation after mild COVID-19. Whole-study context: The two donors had largely donor-specific TCR clusters. Findings of the study overall: There was a balanced CD4/CD8 profile in clones contracting day 15 to 85, and later expanders leaned CD4+.

In TCRdb, the 5' RACE reads were re-called with MiXCR into one record per CDR3 protein. The table has more than 150,000 distinct CDR3 sequences, 20% to 25% seen once. With 5 bases removed from V and 1 base from J, the gap between germline ends came to 11 bases. CDR1 is SQVTM and CDR2 is ANQGSEA in the germline V gene. This CDR3 is 13 amino acids long. About this clonotype itself: The antigen remains unidentified.

The genes are TRBV29-1 and TRBJ1-1; no firm D call. Sample: PBMCs or a T cell subset sorted from them (not recorded which). The sequence came from an adult woman who had mild COVID-19 (a few samples of this study predate the infection). Cell type and time point are not known. CDR3 in DNA: TGCAGCGTTTGGGTGGTAGGGAACACTGAAGCTTTCTTT. It is translated as CSVWVVGNTEAFF.